These 21 T cell receptor beta chains were sequenced from one sample in a study of T cell repertoires in cytomegalovirus infection (dated by TCRdb to between 2018 and 2021). Sequenced using an Illumina HiSeq 1500. The public reads were reanalyzed by TCRdb: fastp trimming at Q25, MiXCR alignment, in-frame beta chains only. Each entry merges the rows of one CDR3 protein and shows their most common DNA and genes. This sample holds about 360,000 distinct CDR3 sequences; about a sixth were observed only once. The top ten clonotypes cover about 10% of the sample. Sample: PBMCs. The source is a human donor in good health (CMV status not recorded). Some clones in this sample may be carry-over from other donors' samples.

The gene calls are TRBV5-1 and TRBJ1-1; the D gene is possibly TRBD1 (6 bases). The CDR3 covers 15 residues. V lost 0 bases and J 1 base, leaving 10 bases between the germline ends. The germline gives CDR1 SGHRS, CDR2 YFSETQ. The CDR3: CASSLGRGRNTEAFF. CDR3 DNA sequence: TGCGCCAGCAGCTTGGGTCGGGGGCGGAACACTGAAGCTTTCTTT.

The chain is built from TRBV30 and TRBJ2-7, with 8 positions matching TRBD1. This CDR3 is 13 amino acids long. CDR1 and CDR2 (germline): GTSNPN, SVGIG (reference sequence). Trimming at V came to 1 base and at J to 4 bases, leaving 3 bases not matched to a gene. CDR3 sequence reads: CAWSARTGYEQYF. CDR3 DNA sequence: TGTGCCTGGAGTGCACGGACAGGGTACGAGCAGTACTTC.

The chain combines TRBV5-6 with TRBJ2-3; weak D call: TRBD1 (5 bases). Germline V CDR1 and CDR2: SGHDT, YYEEEE. Trimming shortened V by 0 bases and J by 2 bases, and 13 bases separated the two germline ends. This CDR3 has 16 residues. The CDR3: CASSLVDSPNTDTQYF. Here the CDR3 DNA reads TGTGCCAGCAGCTTGGTCGACAGCCCGAACACAGATACGCAGTATTTT.

This clonotype was counted only a few times. The rearrangement links TRBV6-1 to TRBJ1-2; TRBD1 aligns across 7 bases. The junction had 7 bases not matched to a gene; V was cut back by 5 bases and J by 4 bases. The CDR3 consists of 14 residues. Germline CDR1 and CDR2: MNHNS and SASEGT. The CDR3 sequence is CASSKGARSYGYTF. The CDR3 nucleotides are TGTGCCAGCAGTAAGGGGGCTCGAAGCTATGGCTACACCTTC.

This sequence joins TRBV20-1 and TRBJ1-4; D remains unclear. Germline V gene lookup returns CDR1 DFQATT and CDR2 SNEGSKA (reference sequence). The CDR3 is 14 residues long. Trimming shortened V by 0 bases and J by 4 bases, and 9 bases separated the two germline ends. The CDR3 spells CSARDSRDNEKLFF. In DNA form, the CDR3 reads TGCAGTGCTAGAGATAGTAGGGATAATGAAAAACTGTTTTTT.

The chain combines TRBV15 with TRBJ1-1; D is ambiguous. The CDR3 is made up of 14 amino acids. Between the trimmed V and J ends, which lost 1 base and 3 bases, there was a span of 9 bases. The germline V gene has CDR1 LNHNV and CDR2 YYDKDF (reference sequence). CDR3 in amino acids: CATSRVMWDTEAFF. In DNA form, the CDR3 reads TGTGCCACCAGCAGAGTAATGTGGGACACTGAAGCTTTCTTT.

Here the CDR3 reads CASNLPTGRNTEAFF. The CDR3 bases are TGTGCCAGCAACCTGCCCACAGGGAGGAACACTGAAGCTTTCTTT. The J gene is TRBJ1-1, the V gene TRBV28, with TRBD1 as a possible D gene (6 bases). V shed 7 bases and J shed 1 base, with 16 bases lying between them. CDR3 length: 15 residues. Germline V gene data show CDR1 as MDHEN and CDR2 as SYDVKM.

This clonotype was counted only a few times. V usage is TRBV6-6 and J usage is TRBJ2-7; TRBD1 agrees at 12 bases. CDR1 is MNHNY, CDR2 SVGAGI, per germline (reference sequence). With 0 bases clipped from V and 6 bases from J, the junction kept 3 bases outside the gene matches. The CDR3 extends over 15 amino acids. The CDR3: CASSYSGQGAREQYF. CDR3 in DNA: TGTGCCAGCAGTTACTCGGGACAGGGGGCTCGCGAGCAGTACTTC.

The chain uses TRBV6-2 or TRBV6-3 and TRBJ2-7; weak D call: TRBD1 (6 bases). Trimming shortened V by 3 bases and J by 6 bases, and 9 bases separated the two germline ends. Per the germline V gene, CDR1 is MNHEY and CDR2 is SVGEGT. This CDR3 has 12 residues. This CDR3 reads CASSYGGLEQYF. CDR3 nucleotides: TGTGCCAGCAGTTATGGGGGCCTCGAGCAGTACTTC.

The chain has TRBV7-2 and TRBJ2-3, with D maybe TRBD2 (5 bases). The ends were cut back, 6 bases at V and 6 bases at J, with 7 bases in the middle. Germline CDR1 SGHTA, CDR2 FQGNSA. This CDR3 has 11 residues. The CDR3 nucleotides are TGTGCCAGCAGGTGGGAGGATACGCAGTATTTT. Protein: CASRWEDTQYF. Full variable domain (outside the CDR3, taken from reference TRBV7-2 and TRBJ2-3): GAGVSQSPSNKVTEKGKDVELRCDPISGHTALYWYRQSLGQGLEFLIYFQGNSAPDKSGLPSDRFSAERTGGSVSTLTIQRTQQEDSAVYLCASRWEDTQYFGPGTRLTVL.

This clonotype has ten or more counts. The V call is TRBV12-3 or TRBV12-4, the J call TRBJ2-3; D gene uncertain. The CDR3 runs 20 residues. V dropped 3 bases and J dropped 4 bases, with 29 bases sitting between them. The CDR3 nucleotides read TGTGCCAGCAGTTTTCCCCCTCCTCTCCAGGTCGCCAAGAGAGCAGATACGCAGTATTTT. Protein: CASSFPPPLQVAKRADTQYF.

This clonotype occurred a few times. V usage is TRBV2 and J usage is TRBJ2-2; D is perhaps TRBD1 or TRBD2 (5 bases each). With 6 bases removed from V and 0 bases from J, the gap between germline ends came to 11 bases. Germline V lookup: CDR1 SNHLY, CDR2 FYNNEI. This CDR3 comprises 15 residues. CDR3 loop: CASRRDVPNTGELFF. In DNA, the CDR3 is TGTGCCAGCAGGAGGGACGTCCCGAACACCGGGGAGCTGTTTTTT.

The chain joins TRBV29-1 to TRBJ1-2; the D gene is possibly TRBD1 (5 bases). The CDR3 contains 13 residues. Germline CDR1 SQVTM, CDR2 ANQGSEA. The V end lost 1 base, the J end lost 4 bases, and 10 bases lay between the germline ends. This CDR3 is CSVEGRGVYGYTF. The CDR3 DNA is TGCAGCGTTGAAGGACGAGGGGTCTATGGCTACACCTTC.

This clonotype was counted only a few times. The chain couples TRBV20-1 to TRBJ1-6, with 8 bases identical to TRBD1. CDR1 and CDR2 from the germline V gene are DFQATT and SNEGSKA (reference sequence). Trimming cost V 3 bases and J 6 bases; bases outside gene matches: 7. The CDR3 runs to 15 residues. For the CDR3, the DNA is TGCAGTGCTAGCAGACAGGGGTTGGGTAATTCACCCCTCCACTTT. It yields the protein CSASRQGLGNSPLHF.

J is TRBJ1-1 and V is TRBV18; 7 bases match TRBD1. The CDR3 runs 16 residues. From germline, CDR1 is KGHSH and CDR2 LQKENI. V was clipped by 3 bases and J by 7 bases; unmatched bases: 14. Here the CDR3 DNA reads TGTGCCAGCTCACCGAACCAGGGCAGGGGGGCGGTTGAAGCTTTCTTT. Protein sequence: CASSPNQGRGAVEAFF.

The rearrangement joins TRBV11-2 to TRBJ1-4; D is unresolved. This CDR3 region has 13 residues. Germline-derived CDR1 and CDR2 are SGHAT and FQNNGV. The V gene lost 5 bases and the J gene lost 8 bases, with 12 bases spanning the gap. The CDR3 protein is CASSQFPEEKLFF. Here the CDR3 DNA reads TGTGCCAGCAGCCAATTCCCCGAGGAAAAACTGTTTTTT.

This clonotype was counted at least ten times. The rearrangement joins TRBV7-2 to TRBJ2-7, with D possibly TRBD1 on 5 matching bases. There are 15 residues in the CDR3. The V and J ends lost 2 bases and 2 bases respectively, with 13 bases between them. CDR1 and CDR2 (germline): SGHTA, FQGNSA. CDR3 amino acids: CASSLFQGWAYEQYF. The CDR3 DNA reads as TGTGCCAGCAGCTTATTCCAGGGTTGGGCCTACGAGCAGTACTTC. The variable domain in full, completed from reference TRBV7-2 and TRBJ2-7, reads GAGVSQSPSNKVTEKGKDVELRCDPISGHTALYWYRQSLGQGLEFLIYFQGNSAPDKSGLPSDRFSAERTGGSVSTLTIQRTQQEDSAVYLCASSLFQGWAYEQYFGPGTRLTVT.

V usage is TRBV29-1 and J usage is TRBJ2-3, with TRBD1 as a possible D gene (5 bases). CDR1 SQVTM and CDR2 ANQGSEA come from the germline V gene. This CDR3 comprises 13 residues. V was cut by 6 bases and J by 5 bases, with 15 bases left in between. DNA for the CDR3: TGCAGCGTCCAAAGGGGCGTTGGAGATACGCAGTATTTT. Its translation is CSVQRGVGDTQYF.

The chain has TRBV4-3 and TRBJ2-1; 13 bases match TRBD2. The trim removed 0 bases at V and 10 bases at J, leaving 6 bases unmatched. Germline CDR1 LGHNA, CDR2 YSLEER. This CDR3 spans 16 amino acids. DNA for the CDR3: TGCGCCAGCAGCCAAGATCTACTAGCGGGAGGGGGAGAGCAGTTCTTC. This translates into CASSQDLLAGGGEQFF.

This clonotype has just a few counts. The gene calls are TRBV13 and TRBJ2-7; the D gene is possibly TRBD2 (5 bases). Between the trimmed V and J ends, which lost 2 bases and 4 bases, there was a span of 12 bases. CDR1 and CDR2 from the germline V gene are PRHDT and FYEKMQ (reference sequence). This CDR3 has 14 residues. The CDR3 here is CASSLRGILYEQYF. The DNA of the CDR3 is TGTGCCAGCAGCTTACGAGGGATCTTATACGAGCAGTACTTC. The full variable domain, completed using reference TRBV13 and TRBJ2-7, is AAGVIQSPRHLIKEKRETATLKCYPIPRHDTVYWYQQGPGQDPQFLISFYEKMQSDKGSIPDRFSAQQFSDYHSELNMSSLELGDSALYFCASSLRGILYEQYFGPGTRLTVT.

In this sample, this clonotype turned up a few times. The CDR3: CASSHRNTEAFF. The CDR3 DNA sequence: TGTGCCAGCAGCCACAGGAACACTGAAGCTTTCTTT. V usage is TRBV6-5 and J usage is TRBJ1-1; D uncertain. The CDR3 is 12 amino acids. Germline V gene sequence: CDR1 MNHEY, CDR2 SVGAGI. V lost 6 bases and J lost 1, with 6 bases in between.